Listed here are 6 T cell receptor beta chains from one sample, sequenced in a study of shared clonotypes between healthy human individuals. Data came from immunoSEQ multiplex PCR; TCRdb stores just in-frame clones and leaves some out. The table has about 700,000 clones, just over 90% seen once. Positively selected for CCR7, the CD45RO-negative cells used as naive CD8 cells excluded terminally differentiated effector memory CD45RA+ cells. The sample taken for sequencing was naive CD8+ T cells sorted from blood. All receptors derive from a man aged 30-40 years in good health.

The chain carries TRBV4-1 and TRBJ2-5; D remains ambiguous. V lost 0 bases, J lost 5 bases, and 13 bases lay in between. Per germline, CDR1 MGHRA and CDR2 YSYEKL. The CDR3 has 15 amino acids. For the CDR3, the DNA is TGCGCCAGCAGCCAAGACGAATCGATCGAGGAGACCCAGTACTTC. Protein sequence: CASSQDESIEETQYF.

The chain recombines TRBV6-5 with TRBJ2-3; TRBD2 might be the D (6 bases). Germline-derived CDR1 and CDR2 are MNHEY and SVGAGI. V was pared by 0 bases and J by 2 bases, with 12 bases between. The CDR3 has 16 residues. The CDR3 bases are TGTGCCAGCAGTTACTCATCCGGGGGACCCACAGATACGCAGTATTTT. Its protein is CASSYSSGGPTDTQYF.

The chain combines TRBV29-1 with TRBJ2-1; TRBD2 is a possible D gene (6 bases). CDR3 length: 17 residues. The V end lost 6 bases, the J end lost 0 bases, and 21 bases lay between the germline ends. Germline CDR1 reads SQVTM; CDR2 reads ANQGSEA. The CDR3 loop reads CSVERPGTSSSYNEQFF. CDR3 sequence (DNA): TGCAGCGTCGAGAGACCCGGGACTTCGAGCTCCTACAATGAGCAGTTCTTC.

The chain links TRBV28 to TRBJ2-1, with D unclear. The CDR3 loop spans 12 amino acids. The germline gives CDR1 MDHEN, CDR2 SYDVKM. Trimming left V 6 bases short and J 7 bases short, with 10 bases between. CDR3 nucleotide sequence: TGTGCCAGCAGGATGTCTCTAAATGAGCAGTTCTTC. Translating it yields CASRMSLNEQFF.

The chain links TRBV28 to TRBJ1-1; weak D call: TRBD1 (5 bases). Per the germline V gene, CDR1 is MDHEN and CDR2 is SYDVKM. The CDR3 is 13 residues long. V gave up 6 bases and J gave up 4 bases, with 12 bases separating them. CDR3 sequence (DNA): TGTGCCAGCAGCCAACCGGGGGTCACTGAAGCTTTCTTT. Translating gives CASSQPGVTEAFF.

The chain is built from TRBV5-1 and TRBJ2-5, with 14 bases lining up with TRBD2. The CDR3 length is 16 residues. The germline CDR1 and CDR2 sequences are SGHRS and YFSETQ. V was clipped by 2 bases and J by 5 bases; unmatched bases: 5. CDR3 in amino acids: CASSFGLAGGAETQYF. CDR3 sequence (DNA): TGCGCCAGCAGCTTCGGACTAGCGGGAGGTGCGGAGACCCAGTACTTC.